The 17 T cell receptor beta chains reported below all come from one sample, sequenced in a study of tumor and adjacent non-tumor tissue in lung cancer listed by TCRdb under 2018. RNA was extracted from bulk unsorted tissue and checked for quality with a NanoDrop ND-1000 and an Agilent 2100. The library was produced with multiplex PCR. The run used an Illumina HiSeq 2500. TCRbeta libraries were constructed through three rounds of nested PCR with primers (Table S4) according to protocols modified from ARM-PCR. Clones were called with MiXCR by TCRdb after fastp trimmed the public reads at Q25, and only in-frame beta chains were retained. Rows are unified per CDR3 protein, each entry keeping the most common DNA and genes. For this sample there are about 76,000 distinct CDR3 sequences; around 70% appear just once. Around 12% of the sample comes from the top ten. Sequencing input: lung tumor tissue. These receptors were taken from a woman between 65 and 79 years old with non-small cell lung cancer.

Turning to this clonotype: The junction departs from the called germline gene at one end, perhaps through a read error. The V gene is TRBV28, the J gene TRBJ2-2; 12 bases match TRBD2. Germline V gene sequence: CDR1 MDHEN, CDR2 SYDVKM. CDR3 length: 15 amino acids. CDR3 in DNA: TGTGTCAGCAGTACCACTAGCGGGGGGCGCGGGGAGCTGTTTTTT. Translation gives CVSSTTSGGRGELFF.

With regard to this clonotype: This may arise from a read error, as a much more abundant clone is one base away. The rearrangement uses TRBV28 and TRBJ2-1; 7 bases map to TRBD2. The CDR3 has 11 amino acids. Germline CDR1 and CDR2: MDHEN and SYDVKM. For the CDR3, the DNA is TGTGCCAGCAGTCCTAGCGGTGAGCGGTTCTTC. It codes for CASSPSGERFF.

V usage is TRBV5-6 and J usage is TRBJ2-7; weak D call: TRBD1 (5 bases). CDR1 is SGHDT and CDR2 is YYEEEE in the germline V gene. The V end was cut by 8 bases, the J end by 2 bases, with 17 bases between. CDR3 length equals 14 residues. The CDR3 loop reads CARSLDSYAYEQYF. In DNA form, the CDR3 reads TGTGCCAGAAGTCTTGACAGTTACGCCTACGAGCAGTACTTC.

The chain employs TRBV10-1 and TRBJ2-2, with D perhaps TRBD2 (6 bases). The V end lost 7 bases, the J end lost 9 bases, and 18 bases lay between the germline ends. CDR3 length: 14 residues. The germline gives CDR1 WNHNN, CDR2 SYGVQD (reference sequence). The CDR3 DNA reads as TGCGCCAGCAAACCGAACGCGGGGACCAGGGAGCTGTTTTTT. It translates to CASKPNAGTRELFF.

V and J are TRBV7-9 and TRBJ1-5; the match to TRBD1 covers 9 bases. The CDR3 has 15 residues. J gave up 7 bases and V 1 base, and 5 bases lay outside the gene matches. The germline gives CDR1 SEHNR, CDR2 FQNEAQ (reference sequence). The CDR3 is CASSLGQGVNQPQHF. The CDR3 DNA sequence: TGTGCCAGCAGCTTAGGACAGGGGGTGAACCAGCCCCAGCATTTT.

Comments on this clonotype: Mismatch with germline at one junction end may stem from a read error. The V and J genes are TRBV5-1 and TRBJ2-5; TRBD2 matches 9 bases. CDR3 size: 15 residues. The germline V gene encodes CDR1 SGHRS and CDR2 YFSETQ. The CDR3 DNA is TGCGCCATCAGCCCGGGCCTAGCGGGAAGAGAGACCCAGTACTTC. This translates into CAISPGLAGRETQYF.

A word on this clonotype: The junction departs from germline at one end; a sequencing error may be responsible. The V call is TRBV6-5, the J call TRBJ1-3; D unresolved. The CDR3 is made up of 15 amino acids. Germline assignment: CDR1 MNHEY and CDR2 SVGAGI. As DNA, the CDR3 is TGTGCCAGTAGTTATGGAGGGATCGGTGGAAACACCATACATTTT. Translation: CASSYGGIGGNTIHF.

This chain uses TRBV7-9 with TRBJ2-7; 10 nucleotides align to TRBD1. Germline CDR1 is SEHNR and CDR2 is FQNEAQ (reference sequence). The ends lost 4 bases at V and 3 bases at J; junction bases unmatched: 6. This CDR3 is built from 15 residues. CDR3 sequence (DNA): TGTGCCAGCAGCTCTGGGACAGGGGATTTCTACGAGCAGTACTTC. Its protein is CASSSGTGDFYEQYF. Supplemented by reference TRBV7-9 and TRBJ2-7, the full variable domain reads DTGVSQNPRHKITKRGQNVTFRCDPISEHNRLYWYRQTLGQGPEFLTYFQNEAQLEKSRLLSDRFSAERPKGSFSTLEIQRTEQGDSAMYLCASSSGTGDFYEQYFGPGTRLTVT.

The V and J genes are TRBV2 and TRBJ1-2, with a weak D call TRBD1 (5 bases). Germline V gene data show CDR1 as SNHLY and CDR2 as FYNNEI. This CDR3 region has 13 residues. V shed 7 bases and J shed 4 bases, with 13 bases lying between them. This CDR3 is CASTYDSGYGYTF. The CDR3 region has the DNA TGTGCCAGCACCTATGACAGCGGCTATGGCTACACCTTC.

In regard to this clonotype: This CDR3 fails to terminate in the conserved phenylalanine or tryptophan, so it likely reflects a read error. V gene TRBV6-2 or TRBV6-3 combines with J gene TRBJ2-7, with D perhaps matching TRBD2 (6 bases). The CDR3 loop spans 17 amino acids. V was trimmed by 7 bases and J by 4 bases, leaving 26 bases between them. Germline CDR1 and CDR2: MNHEY and SVGEGT. The CDR3 loop reads CASNLRRDQAGGYEQYL. CDR3 DNA: TGTGCCAGCAATCTCCGGAGAGATCAAGCAGGAGGGTACGAGCAGTACCTC.

As concerns this clonotype: A junction boundary mismatches the germline segment, possibly from a read error. The rearrangement uses TRBV5-6 and TRBJ2-7; no reliable D call. CDR3 length equals 15 residues. CDR1 and CDR2 (germline): SGHDT, YYEEEE. This chain's CDR3 is CASSLGRSFSYEQHF. The CDR3 DNA sequence: TGTGCCAGCAGCTTGGGGCGTAGTTTCTCCTACGAGCAGCACTTC.

Note on this clonotype: Germline and junction disagree at one end, which may indicate a read error. V and J are TRBV7-9 and TRBJ2-1; 11 bases line up with TRBD2. Germline V CDR1 and CDR2: SEHNR, FQNEAQ (reference sequence). The length of the CDR3 is 21 residues. CDR3 protein: CASSLHISGRAVYISYNEQLF. The DNA for the CDR3 is TGTGCCAGCAGCCTACATATTAGCGGGAGGGCCGTCTATATCTCCTACAATGAGCAGTTATTC.

Of note for this clonotype: This may come from a read error, since a much larger clone is one base off. This sequence joins TRBV10-3 and TRBJ2-3, with 9 bases lining up with TRBD2. Germline CDR1 reads ENHRY; CDR2 reads SYGVKD. V gave up 11 bases and J gave up 5 bases; unmatched junction bases: 8. The CDR3 extends over 13 amino acids. The CDR3 protein is CASIAGVEDTQYF. In DNA, the CDR3 is TGTGCCTCCATAGCGGGAGTTGAAGATACGCAGTATTTT.

The chain uses TRBV6-2 or TRBV6-3 and TRBJ2-3; 15 bases are a match to TRBD2. V lost 2 bases, J lost 2 bases, and 8 bases stayed unmatched. The CDR3 runs to 19 residues. Germline V CDR1 and CDR2: MNHEY, SVGEGT. Here the CDR3 DNA reads TGTGCCAGCAGTTACCGAGGACTAGCGGGAGGGCTAACCACAGATACGCAGTATTTT. It is translated as CASSYRGLAGGLTTDTQYF.

This clonotype was recorded a few times. A much larger clone lies a single base off, so this may be a read error. This chain links TRBV28 with TRBJ2-2; 14 nucleotides line up with TRBD2. The V gene's germline CDR1 is MDHEN and CDR2 SYDVKM. The CDR3 runs 16 residues. CDR3 sequence: CASSGTSGSEDGGLFF. DNA of the CDR3: TGTGCCAGCAGTGGGACTAGCGGGAGTGAGGACGGGGGGCTGTTTTTT.

This clonotype came up many times. A much larger clone differs by one base, so this may be a read error. The genes are TRBV4-2 and TRBJ1-1; 10 bases agree with TRBD1. The CDR3 spans 15 residues. The germline gives CDR1 LGHNA, CDR2 YNFKEQ. The CDR3 DNA reads as TGTGCCAGCAGCCAATCGGGACAGGGGTCGACTGAAACTTTCTTT. This gives the protein CASSQSGQGSTETFF.

This chain joins TRBV29-1 and TRBJ1-2; no reliable D call. The CDR3 has 13 amino acids. Germline values: CDR1 SQVTM, CDR2 ANQGSEA. V shed 2 bases and J shed 8 bases, with 15 bases lying between them. The CDR3 spells CSVELRDVRGYTF. The CDR3 bases are TGCAGCGTTGAACTTCGGGATGTACGGGGCTACACCTTC.